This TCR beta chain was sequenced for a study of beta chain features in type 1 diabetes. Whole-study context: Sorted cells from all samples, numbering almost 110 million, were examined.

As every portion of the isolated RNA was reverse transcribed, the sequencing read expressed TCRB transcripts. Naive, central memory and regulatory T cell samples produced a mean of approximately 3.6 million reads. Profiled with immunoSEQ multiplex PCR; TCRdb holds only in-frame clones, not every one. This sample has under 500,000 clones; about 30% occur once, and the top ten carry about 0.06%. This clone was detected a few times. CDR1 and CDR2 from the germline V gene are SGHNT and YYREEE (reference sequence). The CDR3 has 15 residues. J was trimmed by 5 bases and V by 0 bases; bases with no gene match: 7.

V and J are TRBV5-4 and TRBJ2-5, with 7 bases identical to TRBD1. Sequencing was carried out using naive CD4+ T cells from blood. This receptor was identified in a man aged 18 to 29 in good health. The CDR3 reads CASSLAQVGQETQYF. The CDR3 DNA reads TGTGCCAGCAGCTTGGCTCAGGTGGGACAGGAGACCCAGTACTTC.